The rows below give T cell receptor beta chains drawn from one sample of a study of T-cell reconstitution after alpha-beta-depleted transplantation in children. MiXCR, run by TCRdb on the PCR reads, gives a single entry per CDR3 protein. There are 400,000 to 500,000 distinct CDR3 sequences in the sample; roughly a tenth occur only once, and over 4.5% lies in the top ten. The starting material was PBMCs from the stem cell graft donor, obtained from the stem cell graft. The receptors were sampled from a human donor who donated a stem cell graft to a child with acute myeloid leukemia. Each CDR3 is given with its conserved first and last residue. Fields, in order: J gene, clone size, D gene, V gene, CDR3 DNA, CDR3 protein. A D gene is named only where the DNA matches it firmly. Clone size is shown for a subset of rows, as once, few, many or a class of expanded clone.

J: TRBJ1-1; size: .; D: .; V: TRBV6-2/TRBV6-3; DNA: TGTGCCAGCAGTTACTCGGCAGGGAGTGGCACTGAAGCTTTCTTT; CDR3: CASSYSAGSGTEAFF
J: TRBJ2-3; size: .; D: TRBD2; V: TRBV30; DNA: TGTGCCTGGACTAGCGGGAGCACAGATACGCAGTATTTT; CDR3: CAWTSGSTDTQYF
J: TRBJ1-1; size: .; D: .; V: TRBV6-5; DNA: TGTGCCAGCACCCCATCTGGGGGGTGGGACACTGAAGCTTTCTTT; CDR3: CASTPSGGWDTEAFF
J: TRBJ1-1; size: many; D: .; V: TRBV7-9; DNA: TGTGCCAGCAGCGATCTAAAAGAAGCTTTCTTT; CDR3: CASSDLKEAFF
J: TRBJ1-5; size: .; D: TRBD1; V: TRBV9; DNA: TGTGCCAGCAGCGTGACAGGGACTCAGCCCCAGCATTTT; CDR3: CASSVTGTQPQHF
J: TRBJ1-5; size: few; D: .; V: TRBV12-3/TRBV12-4; DNA: TGTGCCAGCAGTCCCCCCGGCGGGGGCAATCAGCCCCAGCATTTT; CDR3: CASSPPGGGNQPQHF
J: TRBJ2-5; size: few; D: .; V: TRBV21-1; DNA: TGTGCCAGCAGCAGCGCGGAGGAAGGGGGCGGAGAGACCCAGTACTTC; CDR3: CASSSAEEGGGETQYF
J: TRBJ2-3; size: few; D: .; V: TRBV25-1; DNA: TGTGCCAGCAGTGAGGGACTGGGGGCGGATACGCAGTATTTT; CDR3: CASSEGLGADTQYF
J: TRBJ2-6; size: .; D: TRBD1; V: TRBV11-1; DNA: TGTGCCAGCAGCTTACCGGGACAGGGGAGCTCTGGGGCCAACGTCCTGACTTTC; CDR3: CASSLPGQGSSGANVLTF
J: TRBJ1-1; size: .; D: .; V: TRBV20-1; DNA: TGCAGTGCTAGAGACCCACTCATACCCTTGGACAGCAACACTGAAGCTTTCTTT; CDR3: CSARDPLIPLDSNTEAFF
J: TRBJ1-4; size: few; D: TRBD1; V: TRBV20-1; DNA: TGCAGTGCGAGCTCGGGACAGGGTCGGTTCGGAGCAGAAATACTGTTTTTT; CDR3: CSASSGQGRFGAEILFF
J: TRBJ2-1; size: many; D: .; V: TRBV5-5; DNA: TGTGCCAGCAGCTGGGGCGGGGGCATGAATGAGCAGTTCTTC; CDR3: CASSWGGGMNEQFF
J: TRBJ2-4; size: few; D: .; V: TRBV27; DNA: TGTGCCAGCAGTTCTGCGAGGGCCAAAAACATTCAGTACTTC; CDR3: CASSSARAKNIQYF
J: TRBJ1-1; size: many; D: TRBD1; V: TRBV5-5; DNA: TGTGCCAGCAGCTTTCAACAGGGGGACCATGAAGCTTTCTTT; CDR3: CASSFQQGDHEAFF
J: TRBJ2-5; size: many; D: .; V: TRBV27; DNA: TGTGCCAGCAGTTTGTCAAGCCAAGAGACCCAGTACTTC; CDR3: CASSLSSQETQYF
J: TRBJ2-2; size: many; D: .; V: TRBV7-8; DNA: TGTGCCAGCAGCTTAGAATCAGCAGGGATCACCGGGGAGCTGTTTTTT; CDR3: CASSLESAGITGELFF
J: TRBJ2-3; size: .; D: TRBD2; V: TRBV7-6; DNA: TGTGCCAGCAGCCCGGGACTAGCGGAGACAGATACGCAGTATTTT; CDR3: CASSPGLAETDTQYF
J: TRBJ1-6; size: .; D: .; V: TRBV20-1; DNA: TGCAGTGCAAAAGACTCGCGCAATAATTCACCCCTCCACTTT; CDR3: CSAKDSRNNSPLHF
J: TRBJ2-5; size: many; D: TRBD1; V: TRBV20-1; DNA: TGCAGTGCTACGGGCACGACAGGGGTGGAAGGCGAGACCCAGTACTTC; CDR3: CSATGTTGVEGETQYF
J: TRBJ2-3; size: many; D: TRBD2; V: TRBV20-1; DNA: TGCAGTGCTATGACTAGCGGGGATACGCAGTATTTT; CDR3: CSAMTSGDTQYF
J: TRBJ2-3; size: few; D: TRBD2; V: TRBV7-6; DNA: TGTGCCAGCAGCTCTTTAGCGGGAGCGGGCACAGATACGCAGTATTTT; CDR3: CASSSLAGAGTDTQYF
J: TRBJ2-1; size: .; D: .; V: TRBV7-2; DNA: TGTGCCAGCAGCGCATATAACAATGAGCAGTTCTTC; CDR3: CASSAYNNEQFF
J: TRBJ1-4; size: many; D: TRBD1; V: TRBV4-1; DNA: TGCGCCAGCAGCGGTGACAGGGGAGTGGGAAAACTGTTTTTT; CDR3: CASSGDRGVGKLFF
J: TRBJ2-3; size: many; D: TRBD1; V: TRBV20-1; DNA: TGCAGTGCCCGGGACAGGGATACAGATACGCAGTATTTT; CDR3: CSARDRDTDTQYF
J: TRBJ2-1; size: .; D: TRBD2; V: TRBV7-2; DNA: TGTGCCAGCAGCTCAGCTAGCGGGATTTACAATGAGCAGTTCTTC; CDR3: CASSSASGIYNEQFF
J: TRBJ2-5; size: few; D: TRBD2; V: TRBV20-1; DNA: TGCAGTGCTAGAGGAGCTAGCGGGGGGGCCCGGCGGGAGACCCAGTACTTC; CDR3: CSARGASGGARRETQYF
J: TRBJ2-3; size: many; D: .; V: TRBV6-5; DNA: TGTGCCAGCAGTTACGCTGCCAGAACAGATACGCAGTATTTT; CDR3: CASSYAARTDTQYF
J: TRBJ2-1; size: few; D: .; V: TRBV7-9; DNA: TGTGCCAGCAGCCCCAACGCACTCGAAAGTGAGAGGGATGAGCAGTTCTTC; CDR3: CASSPNALESERDEQFF
J: TRBJ1-1; size: many; D: TRBD1; V: TRBV5-1; DNA: TGCGCCAGCAGCTTGGAGGGAACAGGGGTGGGCACTGAAGCTTTCTTT; CDR3: CASSLEGTGVGTEAFF
J: TRBJ2-1; size: .; D: .; V: TRBV27; DNA: TGTGCCAGCAGTTACGAGAGGGACTCCTACAATGAGCAGTTCTTC; CDR3: CASSYERDSYNEQFF
J: TRBJ2-3; size: few; D: .; V: TRBV10-3; DNA: TGTGCCATCAAAGGGTCTAGGACTTCAGATACGCAGTATTTT; CDR3: CAIKGSRTSDTQYF
J: TRBJ2-7; size: .; D: TRBD2; V: TRBV20-1; DNA: TGCAGTGCTAGAGAGTCGGGACTAGCCCCCGACCAATTGAAGTTC; CDR3: CSARESGLAPDQLKF
J: TRBJ1-6; size: few; D: .; V: TRBV6-1; DNA: TGTGCCAGCAGTCGTATTCCGTCTGGTAATTCACCCCTCCACTTT; CDR3: CASSRIPSGNSPLHF
J: TRBJ2-5; size: .; D: .; V: TRBV6-5; DNA: TGTGCCAGCAGTTACGCTAGCCTTAACCCCCGGGAGACCCAGTACTTC; CDR3: CASSYASLNPRETQYF
J: TRBJ2-1; size: few; D: TRBD2; V: TRBV5-1; DNA: TGCGCCAGCAGCTCCCTGGTGGCTAGCGGAGAATCCTACAATGAGCAGTTCTTC; CDR3: CASSSLVASGESYNEQFF